Listed below are T cell receptor beta chains from one sample, sequenced in a study of shared clonotypes between healthy human individuals. Data came from immunoSEQ multiplex PCR; TCRdb stores just in-frame clones and leaves some out. Of millions of clones in the sample, 90% to 95% were seen once. The sequencing input was naive CD4+ T cells sorted from blood. The receptors stem from a man aged 18 to 30 in good health. The CDR3 runs from the conserved cysteine through the conserved F or W. The D gene is left open where the match is weak. Rows give clone size only sometimes, using once, few, many, or a class for an expanded clone.

V: TRBV21-1
size: once
D: -
J: TRBJ1-1
CDR3: CASSKGGTGKPLNTEAFF
DNA: TGTGCCAGCAGCAAAGGGGGGACAGGGAAACCCCTGAACACTGAAGCTTTCTTT

V: TRBV11-2
size: -
D: -
J: TRBJ2-1
CDR3: CASSSSLDGNEQFF
DNA: TGTGCCAGCAGCTCAAGCTTGGACGGAAATGAGCAGTTCTTC

V: TRBV18
size: -
D: -
J: TRBJ2-5
CDR3: CASSPALTQPETQYF
DNA: TGTGCCAGCTCACCTGCGTTAACCCAACCCGAGACCCAGTACTTC

V: TRBV28
size: -
D: -
J: TRBJ2-7
CDR3: CASSRDYEQYF
DNA: TGTGCCAGCAGTCGGGACTACGAGCAGTACTTC

V: TRBV7-2
size: once
D: -
J: TRBJ2-7
CDR3: CASSLSLASYEQYF
DNA: TGTGCCAGCAGCTTAAGCCTGGCGTCCTACGAGCAGTACTTC

V: TRBV18
size: -
D: -
J: TRBJ2-5
CDR3: CASSPSTSDQETQYF
DNA: TGTGCCAGCTCACCCTCGACGAGTGACCAAGAGACCCAGTACTTC

V: TRBV30
size: -
D: -
J: TRBJ2-7
CDR3: CAWNRKGGEGYEQYF
DNA: TGTGCCTGGAACCGTAAGGGGGGAGAGGGCTACGAGCAGTACTTC

V: TRBV5-1
size: -
D: TRBD1
J: TRBJ2-1
CDR3: CASSLGQGWEFF
DNA: TGCGCCAGCAGCCTGGGACAGGGGTGGGAGTTCTTC

V: TRBV5-1
size: -
D: TRBD1
J: TRBJ2-2
CDR3: CASSSLGTANTGELFF
DNA: TGCGCCAGCAGCTCACTTGGGACAGCGAACACCGGGGAGCTGTTTTTT

V: TRBV29-1
size: -
D: TRBD1
J: TRBJ2-7
CDR3: CSVNTGDTYEQYF
DNA: TGCAGCGTTAATACAGGGGACACCTACGAGCAGTACTTC

V: TRBV18
size: -
D: TRBD1
J: TRBJ1-4
CDR3: CASSSQGANEKLFF
DNA: TGTGCCAGCTCATCCCAGGGGGCTAATGAAAAACTGTTTTTT

V: TRBV28
size: -
D: -
J: TRBJ2-3
CDR3: CASSLRGMITDTQYF
DNA: TGTGCCAGCAGTTTGCGGGGCATGATCACAGATACGCAGTATTTT

V: TRBV5-4
size: -
D: TRBD2
J: TRBJ2-7
CDR3: CASNLSSSSGLPTYEQYF
DNA: TGTGCCAGCAACCTTAGTTCATCTAGCGGGTTGCCCACCTACGAGCAGTACTTC

V: TRBV4-2
size: -
D: -
J: TRBJ2-1
CDR3: CASSQVDYNEQFF
DNA: TGTGCCAGCAGCCAAGTTGATTACAATGAGCAGTTCTTC

V: TRBV19
size: -
D: TRBD2
J: TRBJ2-2
CDR3: CASSIGGRFTGELFF
DNA: TGTGCCAGTAGTATCGGCGGGAGGTTCACCGGGGAGCTGTTTTTT

V: TRBV10-1
size: once
D: -
J: TRBJ2-2
CDR3: CASSENLNTGELFF
DNA: TGCGCCAGCAGTGAGAACTTAAACACCGGGGAGCTGTTTTTT

V: TRBV30
size: -
D: -
J: TRBJ1-2
CDR3: CAQGYGFYGYTF
DNA: TGTGCCCAAGGGTATGGGTTCTATGGCTACACCTTC

V: TRBV7-2
size: -
D: -
J: TRBJ2-7
CDR3: CASSGRRSGYEQYF
DNA: TGTGCCAGCAGCGGCCGACGCTCGGGCTACGAGCAGTACTTC

V: TRBV5-1
size: -
D: -
J: TRBJ1-1
CDR3: CASSLEGRLNTEAFF
DNA: TGCGCCAGCAGCTTGGAGGGACGGCTGAACACTGAAGCTTTCTTT

V: TRBV6-5
size: -
D: -
J: TRBJ1-5
CDR3: CASSRRTDNQPQHF
DNA: TGTGCCAGCAGCCGACGGACAGACAATCAGCCCCAGCATTTT

V: TRBV6-5
size: -
D: -
J: TRBJ1-1
CDR3: CASSRGGPYTEAFF
DNA: TGTGCCAGCAGCAGGGGAGGCCCTTACACTGAAGCTTTCTTT

V: TRBV10-2
size: -
D: -
J: TRBJ2-7
CDR3: CASSTQDYEQYF
DNA: TGCGCCAGCAGTACGCAGGACTACGAGCAGTACTTC

V: TRBV7-2
size: -
D: -
J: TRBJ2-5
CDR3: CASSLGNGQSQETQYF
DNA: TGTGCCAGCAGCCTGGGTAACGGACAGTCCCAAGAGACCCAGTACTTC

V: TRBV18
size: -
D: TRBD1
J: TRBJ1-6
CDR3: CASSPNRGSSPLHF
DNA: TGTGCCAGCTCACCCAACAGGGGAAGCTCACCCCTCCACTTT

V: TRBV7-2
size: -
D: -
J: TRBJ2-5
CDR3: CASSFRDINWGETQYF
DNA: TGTGCCAGCAGCTTCCGTGACATCAACTGGGGAGAGACCCAGTACTTC

V: TRBV9
size: -
D: -
J: TRBJ2-1
CDR3: CASSVVSGPAYNEQFF
DNA: TGTGCCAGCAGCGTAGTAAGCGGGCCAGCCTACAATGAGCAGTTCTTC

V: TRBV5-1
size: -
D: -
J: TRBJ1-4
CDR3: CASSPGGSTNEKLFF
DNA: TGCGCCAGCAGCCCGGGGGGGTCAACTAATGAAAAACTGTTTTTT

V: TRBV29-1
size: -
D: -
J: TRBJ1-5
CDR3: CSVQQGDQPQHF
DNA: TGCAGCGTTCAACAGGGCGATCAGCCCCAGCATTTT